The T cell receptor (beta chain) described here comes from a study of early T cells in non-severe SARS-CoV-2 infection. General study results and limits: Clonotype matching in VDJdb favored anti-spike CD8 responses and did not capture private and CD4 specificities.

As for this clonotype: Its antigen is currently unknown.

Germline-derived CDR1 and CDR2 are KGHDR and SFDVKD. The germline V and J ends were trimmed by 1 base and 3 bases, with 1 base remaining between them. This CDR3 contains 12 residues. Tagging with unique molecular identifiers was applied to individual cDNA molecules. Each CDR3 protein is one row after TCRdb ran MiXCR on the 5' RACE reads. The data contain about 42,000 distinct CDR3 sequences, around 7% of them seen just once; the ten biggest clones take up roughly 5%. Sequencing was performed on whole blood. The receptor was derived from an adult who was a healthcare worker with PCR-confirmed SARS-CoV-2 infection or an uninfected control (not recorded which). The J gene is TRBJ2-3, the V gene TRBV24-1; no reliable D call. CDR3 sequence (DNA): TGTGCCACCAGTGATTTTACAGATACGCAGTATTTT. Its protein is CATSDFTDTQYF.